Sequencing of this T cell receptor (beta chain) was carried out in a study of T cells expressing NK-cell markers. This CDR3 contains 16 residues. Germline-derived CDR1 and CDR2 are SEHNR and FQNEAQ (reference sequence). Reprocessing the 5' RACE reads, TCRdb reports a single entry for every CDR3 protein and omits DNA. Here the sample table reports roughly 180,000 distinct CDR3 sequences. This TCR was sampled from a man aged 18-70 years in good health. The sample taken for sequencing was blood T cells: a sorted CD56 or NKG2C T cell subset, CD4+ or CD8+ T cells, or bulk PBMC T cells (not recorded which). This chain links TRBV7-9 with TRBJ2-1; the TCRdb call, TRBD2, lacks DNA for checking. The CDR3 region is CASSPRLAGVSNEQFF.